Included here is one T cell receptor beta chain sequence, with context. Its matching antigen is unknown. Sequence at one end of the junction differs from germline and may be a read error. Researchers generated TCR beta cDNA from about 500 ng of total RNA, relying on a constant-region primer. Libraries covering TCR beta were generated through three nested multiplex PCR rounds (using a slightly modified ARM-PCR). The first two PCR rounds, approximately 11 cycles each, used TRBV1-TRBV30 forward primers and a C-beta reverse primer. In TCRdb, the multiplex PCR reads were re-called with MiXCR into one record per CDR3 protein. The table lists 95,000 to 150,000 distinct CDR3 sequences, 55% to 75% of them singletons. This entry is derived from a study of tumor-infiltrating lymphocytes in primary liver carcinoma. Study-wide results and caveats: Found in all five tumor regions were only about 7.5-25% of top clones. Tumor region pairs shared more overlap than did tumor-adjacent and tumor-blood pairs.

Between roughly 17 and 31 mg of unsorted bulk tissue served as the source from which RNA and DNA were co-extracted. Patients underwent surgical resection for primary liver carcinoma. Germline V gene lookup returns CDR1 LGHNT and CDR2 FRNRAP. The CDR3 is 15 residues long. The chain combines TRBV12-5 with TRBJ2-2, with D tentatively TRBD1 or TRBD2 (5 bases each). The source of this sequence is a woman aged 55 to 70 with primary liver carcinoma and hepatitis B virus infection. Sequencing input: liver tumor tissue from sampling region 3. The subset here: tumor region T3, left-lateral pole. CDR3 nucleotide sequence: TGTGCTAGTGGCCAGGGCAGAATTAACACCGGGGAGCTGTCTTTT. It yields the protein CASGQGRINTGELSF.